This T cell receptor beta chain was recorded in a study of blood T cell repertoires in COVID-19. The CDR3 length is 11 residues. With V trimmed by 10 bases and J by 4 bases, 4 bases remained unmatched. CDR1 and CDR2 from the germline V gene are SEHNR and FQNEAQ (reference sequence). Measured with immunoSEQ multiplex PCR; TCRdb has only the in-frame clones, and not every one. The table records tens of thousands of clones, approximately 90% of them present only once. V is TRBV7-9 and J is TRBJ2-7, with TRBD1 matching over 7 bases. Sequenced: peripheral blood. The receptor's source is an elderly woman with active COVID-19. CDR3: CAILQGYEQYF. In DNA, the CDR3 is TGTGCCATCTTACAGGGGTACGAGCAGTACTTC.